This entry lists 2 T cell receptor beta chains sequenced from one sample in a study of regulatory and conventional T cells in RAG deficiency. TCRdb's table, derived via immunoSEQ multiplex PCR, lists solely in-frame clones and lacks some. The table has more than 30,000 clones, around 89% seen once; the top ten hold about 4.9%. The same sample was also studied in work on regulatory T cells. Per that paper: The PCR used 52 TRBV and 13 TRBJ primers.

The sequenced material came from CD8+ T cells sorted from blood. The origin of the receptors is a human donor in good health.

The CDR3 here is CASSLVYRDGYTF. The DNA for the CDR3 is TGTGCCAGCAGCTTAGTCTATAGGGATGGCTACACCTTC. The V gene is TRBV7-8, the J gene TRBJ1-2, with D uncertain. Germline V lookup: CDR1 SGHVS, CDR2 FQNEAQ. The length of the CDR3 is 13 residues. Trimming removed 1 base from V and 6 bases from J, with 9 bases in between.

The chain is built from TRBV7-6 and TRBJ2-7; the match to TRBD2 covers 9 bases. V gave up 5 bases and J gave up 5 bases; unmatched junction bases: 13. CDR3 length: 16 residues. Germline lookup yields CDR1 SGHVS and CDR2 FNYEAQ. The CDR3 DNA sequence: TGTGCCAGCAGCCCCGAGGTGGCGGGAGGGCCCCACGAGCAGTACTTC. This sequence encodes CASSPEVAGGPHEQYF.